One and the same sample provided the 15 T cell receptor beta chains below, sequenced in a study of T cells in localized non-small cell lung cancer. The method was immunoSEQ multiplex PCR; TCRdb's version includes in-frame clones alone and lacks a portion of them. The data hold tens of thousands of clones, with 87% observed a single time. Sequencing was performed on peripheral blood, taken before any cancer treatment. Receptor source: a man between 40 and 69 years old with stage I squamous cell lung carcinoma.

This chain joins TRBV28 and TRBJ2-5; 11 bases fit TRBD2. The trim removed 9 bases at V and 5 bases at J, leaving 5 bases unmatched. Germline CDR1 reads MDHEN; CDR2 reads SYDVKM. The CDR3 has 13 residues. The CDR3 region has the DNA TGTGCCAGTTTAGCGGGGGGGCGCGAGACCCAGTACTTC. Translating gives CASLAGGRETQYF.

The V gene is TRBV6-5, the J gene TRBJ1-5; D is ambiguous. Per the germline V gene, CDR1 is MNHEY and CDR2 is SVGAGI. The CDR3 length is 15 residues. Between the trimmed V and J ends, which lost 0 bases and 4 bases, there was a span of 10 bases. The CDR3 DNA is TGTGCCAGCAGTTACTCAAGGGTTAGAAATCAGCCCCAGCATTTT. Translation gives CASSYSRVRNQPQHF.

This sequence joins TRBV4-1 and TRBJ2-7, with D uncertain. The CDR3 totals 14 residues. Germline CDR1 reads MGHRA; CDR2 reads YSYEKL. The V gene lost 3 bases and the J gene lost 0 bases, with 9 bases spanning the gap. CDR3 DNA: TGCGCCAGCAGCCACGGAGAAAGCTCCTACGAGCAGTACTTC. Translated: CASSHGESSYEQYF.

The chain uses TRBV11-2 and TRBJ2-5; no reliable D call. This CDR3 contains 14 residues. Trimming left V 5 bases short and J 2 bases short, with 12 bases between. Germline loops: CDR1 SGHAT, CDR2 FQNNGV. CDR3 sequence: CASSLPPRQETQYF. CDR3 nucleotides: TGTGCCAGCAGCCTCCCCCCCAGACAAGAGACCCAGTACTTC.

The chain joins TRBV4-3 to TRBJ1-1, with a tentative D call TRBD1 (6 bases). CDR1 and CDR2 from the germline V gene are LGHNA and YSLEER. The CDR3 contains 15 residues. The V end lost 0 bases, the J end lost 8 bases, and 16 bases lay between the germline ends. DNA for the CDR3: TGCGCCAGCAGCCAAGATTTAGGCAGGGGCAGAGAAGCTTTCTTT. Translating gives CASSQDLGRGREAFF.

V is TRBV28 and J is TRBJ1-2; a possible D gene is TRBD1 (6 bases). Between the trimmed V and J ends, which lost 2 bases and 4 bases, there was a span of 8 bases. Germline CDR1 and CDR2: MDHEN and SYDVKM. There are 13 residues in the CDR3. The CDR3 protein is CASSLGGGYGYTF. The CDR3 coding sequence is TGTGCCAGCAGTTTAGGAGGGGGCTATGGCTACACCTTC.

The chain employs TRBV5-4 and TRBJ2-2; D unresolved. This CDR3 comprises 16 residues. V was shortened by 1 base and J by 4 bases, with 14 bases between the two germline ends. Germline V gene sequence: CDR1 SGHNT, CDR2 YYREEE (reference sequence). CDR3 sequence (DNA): TGTGCCAGCAGCTTGACCCTGCGAGCCGGCACCGGGGAGCTGTTTTTT. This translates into CASSLTLRAGTGELFF.

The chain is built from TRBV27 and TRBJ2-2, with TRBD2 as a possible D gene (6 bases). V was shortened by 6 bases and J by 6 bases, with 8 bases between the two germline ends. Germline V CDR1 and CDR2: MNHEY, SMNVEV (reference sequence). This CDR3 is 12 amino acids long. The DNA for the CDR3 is TGTGCCAGCAGCCGACTAGCCGGGGAGCTGTTTTTT. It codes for CASSRLAGELFF.

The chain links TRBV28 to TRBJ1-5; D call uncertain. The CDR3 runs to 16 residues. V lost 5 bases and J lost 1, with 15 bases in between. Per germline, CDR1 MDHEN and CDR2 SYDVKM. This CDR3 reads CASSILGWVSNQPQHF. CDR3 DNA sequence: TGTGCCAGCAGTATCCTTGGTTGGGTAAGCAATCAGCCCCAGCATTTT.

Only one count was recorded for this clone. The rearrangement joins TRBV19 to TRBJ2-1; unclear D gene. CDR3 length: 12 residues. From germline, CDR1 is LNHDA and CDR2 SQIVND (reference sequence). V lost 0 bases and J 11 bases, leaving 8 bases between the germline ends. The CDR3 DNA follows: TGTGCCAGTAGTATAGATGGCACAAAGCAGTTCTTC. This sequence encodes CASSIDGTKQFF.

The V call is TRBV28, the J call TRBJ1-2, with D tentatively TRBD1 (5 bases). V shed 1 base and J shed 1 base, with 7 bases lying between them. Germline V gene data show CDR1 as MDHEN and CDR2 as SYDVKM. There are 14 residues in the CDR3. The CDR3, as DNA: TGTGCCAGCAGTTTATTAGGGGTTAACTATGGCTACACCTTC. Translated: CASSLLGVNYGYTF.

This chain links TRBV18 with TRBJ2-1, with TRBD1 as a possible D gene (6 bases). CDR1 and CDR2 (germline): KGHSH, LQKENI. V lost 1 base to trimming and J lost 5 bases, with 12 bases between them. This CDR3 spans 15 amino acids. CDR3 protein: CASSPRTARNNEQFF. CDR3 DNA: TGTGCCAGCTCACCACGGACAGCGAGGAACAATGAGCAGTTCTTC.

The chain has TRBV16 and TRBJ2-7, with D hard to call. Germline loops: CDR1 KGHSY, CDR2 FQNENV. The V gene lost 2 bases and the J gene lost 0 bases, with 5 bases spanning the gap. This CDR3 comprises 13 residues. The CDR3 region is CASSQLSSYEQYF. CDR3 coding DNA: TGTGCCAGCAGCCAACTTAGCTCCTACGAGCAGTACTTC.

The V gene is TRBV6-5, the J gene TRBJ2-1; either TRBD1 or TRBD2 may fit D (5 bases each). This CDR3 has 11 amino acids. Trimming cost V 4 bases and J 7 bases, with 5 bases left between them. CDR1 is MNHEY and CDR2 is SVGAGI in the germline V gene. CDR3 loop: CASSWGNEQFF. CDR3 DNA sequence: TGTGCCAGCAGTTGGGGGAATGAGCAGTTCTTC.

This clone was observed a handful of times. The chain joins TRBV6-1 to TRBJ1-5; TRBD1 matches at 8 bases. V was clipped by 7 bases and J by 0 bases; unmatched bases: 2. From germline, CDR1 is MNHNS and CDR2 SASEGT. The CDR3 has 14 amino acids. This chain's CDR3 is CASNDRGSNQPQHF. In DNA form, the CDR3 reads TGTGCCAGCAATGACAGGGGTAGCAATCAGCCCCAGCATTTT.